This passage covers 30 T cell receptor beta chains from one sample sequenced in a study of cytomegalovirus exposure and HLA in healthy donors. The PCR was carried out with 60 Vbeta primers and 13 Jbeta primers. Assay: immunoSEQ multiplex PCR; the TCRdb copy retains only in-frame clones and omits some. The sample contains about 93,000 clones, about four fifths of which appear only once. Sequencing input: PBMCs. These receptors all stem from a man younger than 45 in good health and CMV-seronegative.

The V and J genes are TRBV5-6 and TRBJ2-7; TRBD1 aligns across 10 bases. In germline, CDR1 is SGHDT, CDR2 YYEEEE. This CDR3 is 15 amino acids long. Trimming took 4 bases from V and 2 from J; bases not matched to a gene: 6. The CDR3 loop reads CASSITGTGAYEQYF. CDR3 nucleotide sequence: TGTGCCAGCAGCATAACCGGGACAGGGGCCTACGAGCAGTACTTC.

This clone appeared a single time. This chain connects TRBV27 to TRBJ2-7; D is ambiguous. V was cut by 7 bases and J by 3 bases, with 16 bases left in between. Germline V gives CDR1 MNHEY, CDR2 SMNVEV (reference sequence). CDR3 length: 14 amino acids. CDR3 DNA: TGTGCCAGCACCCTCTCCGCAGGCTTCTACGAGCAGTACTTC. The encoded protein is CASTLSAGFYEQYF.

The chain links TRBV7-9 to TRBJ1-5, with TRBD1 identical over 8 bases. Trimming took 1 base from V and 3 from J; bases not matched to a gene: 2. This CDR3 comprises 15 residues. The germline CDR1 and CDR2 sequences are SEHNR and FQNEAQ (reference sequence). Here the CDR3 reads CASSLGTGNNQPQHF. In DNA, the CDR3 is TGTGCCAGCAGCTTAGGGACAGGGAACAATCAGCCCCAGCATTTT.

CDR3 loop: CASSYETGRDNEQFF. Written as DNA, the CDR3 is TGTGCCAGCAGTTACGAGACAGGGCGGGACAATGAGCAGTTCTTC. The gene calls are TRBV6-5 and TRBJ2-1; TRBD1 agrees at 7 bases. There are 15 residues in the CDR3. Trimming at V came to 2 bases and at J to 5 bases, leaving 6 bases not matched to a gene. Germline V lookup: CDR1 MNHEY, CDR2 SVGAGI.

The rearrangement links TRBV19 to TRBJ2-5, with TRBD1 matching 7 bases. J gave up 5 bases and V 7 bases, and 13 bases lay outside the gene matches. In germline, CDR1 is LNHDA, CDR2 SQIVND (reference sequence). This CDR3 is built from 15 residues. CDR3 amino acids: CASTPRPGTEETQYF. Written as DNA, the CDR3 is TGTGCCAGTACCCCTCGTCCGGGGACAGAGGAGACCCAGTACTTC.

J is TRBJ2-5 and V is TRBV20-1; D possibly corresponds to TRBD1 (5 bases). The CDR3 contains 11 residues. Germline lookup yields CDR1 DFQATT and CDR2 SNEGSKA (reference sequence). V lost 7 bases and J lost 4, with 10 bases in between. The DNA for the CDR3 is TGCAGTGTTCTCAGGGCAGAGACCCAGTACTTC. Encoded protein: CSVLRAETQYF.

The rearrangement joins TRBV27 to TRBJ2-1; TRBD1 matches 9 bases. The germline gives CDR1 MNHEY, CDR2 SMNVEV (reference sequence). The CDR3 spans 17 residues. The V gene end was trimmed by 6 bases and the J gene end by 8 bases; junction bases not matched to a gene: 17. The CDR3 spells CASSLGEGTGRRDEQFF. Written as DNA, the CDR3 is TGTGCCAGCAGCTTGGGGGAAGGGACAGGGAGGAGGGATGAGCAGTTCTTC.

This clone was observed a single time. The chain uses TRBV4-1 and TRBJ1-5; TRBD1 agrees at 7 bases. CDR3 length equals 15 residues. Germline values: CDR1 MGHRA, CDR2 YSYEKL. Trimming cost V 2 bases and J 2 bases; bases outside gene matches: 3. CDR3 nucleotide sequence: TGCGCCAGCAGCCAACTTGACAGGGGCAATCAGCCCCAGCATTTT. It specifies CASSQLDRGNQPQHF.

V and J are TRBV19 and TRBJ1-5; D remains ambiguous. Trimming pared 2 bases from V and 0 bases from J, leaving 8 bases between. From germline, CDR1 is LNHDA and CDR2 SQIVND (reference sequence). This CDR3 contains 15 residues. The CDR3 here is CASSISGNSNQPQHF. The DNA of the CDR3 is TGTGCCAGTAGTATATCGGGAAATAGCAATCAGCCCCAGCATTTT.

The gene calls are TRBV2 and TRBJ2-1; unclear D gene. CDR3 length: 14 amino acids. Trimming left V 6 bases short and J 4 bases short, with 13 bases between. Per germline, CDR1 SNHLY and CDR2 FYNNEI. The CDR3 DNA is TGTGCCAGCAGCGAGCTCGTCCTATACAATGAGCAGTTCTTC. Amino acid sequence: CASSELVLYNEQFF. The full variable domain, completed using reference TRBV2 and TRBJ2-1, is EPEVTQTPSHQVTQMGQEVILRCVPISNHLYFYWYRQILGQKVEFLVSFYNNEISEKSEIFDDQFSVERPDGSNFTLKIRSTKLEDSAMYFCASSELVLYNEQFFGPGTRLTVL.

J is TRBJ1-1 and V is TRBV2; no reliable D call. Germline lookup yields CDR1 SNHLY and CDR2 FYNNEI. V gave up 7 bases and J gave up 0 bases, with 9 bases separating them. The CDR3 has 13 amino acids. The CDR3 DNA reads as TGTGCCAGCAAGATACAGTTGAACACTGAAGCTTTCTTT. Residues: CASKIQLNTEAFF.

The J gene is TRBJ2-2, the V gene TRBV18; TRBD1 might be the D (5 bases). The CDR3 length is 16 residues. V was clipped by 1 base and J by 2 bases, with 11 bases between them. Germline V CDR1 and CDR2: KGHSH, LQKENI. CDR3 coding DNA: TGTGCCAGCTCACCACTGACAGCGATTAACACCGGGGAGCTGTTTTTT. Translation gives CASSPLTAINTGELFF.

The rearrangement uses TRBV6-6 and TRBJ1-1; TRBD1 matches at 7 bases. The V gene end was trimmed by 7 bases and the J gene end by 3 bases; junction bases not matched to a gene: 5. The CDR3 extends over 13 amino acids. Germline V gene sequence: CDR1 MNHNY, CDR2 SVGAGI (reference sequence). The DNA of the CDR3 is TGTGCCAGCAAGCCGACAGGGCACACTGAAGCTTTCTTT. Protein product: CASKPTGHTEAFF.

The gene calls are TRBV6-5 and TRBJ2-1; TRBD1 matches 11 bases. Germline loops: CDR1 MNHEY, CDR2 SVGAGI. Trimming at V came to 6 bases and at J to 3 bases, leaving 4 bases not matched to a gene. This CDR3 has 15 residues. CDR3 bases: TGTGCCAGCAGCCCCGGGACAGGGGGCTACAATGAGCAGTTCTTC. It is translated as CASSPGTGGYNEQFF.

The J gene is TRBJ1-1, the V gene TRBV10-2, with TRBD1 matching 7 bases. The CDR3 sequence is 14 residues long. The J segment lost 5 bases and the V segment lost 7 bases, leaving 10 bases of the junction unmatched. Germline loops: CDR1 WSHSY, CDR2 SAAADI. The DNA of the CDR3 is TGCGCCAGCACCCGGGACAGCTTACCTACTGAAGCTTTCTTT. Residues: CASTRDSLPTEAFF.

J is TRBJ2-5 and V is TRBV5-1; no clear D. CDR1 and CDR2 from the germline V gene are SGHRS and YFSETQ. V was shortened by 0 bases and J by 5 bases, with 14 bases between the two germline ends. The CDR3 has 15 amino acids. CDR3: CASSLAVPQAETQYF. CDR3 nucleotide sequence: TGCGCCAGCAGCTTGGCGGTACCCCAGGCGGAGACCCAGTACTTC.

J is TRBJ1-2 and V is TRBV19, with 8 nucleotides matching TRBD1. The J segment lost 8 bases and the V segment lost 4 bases, leaving 3 bases of the junction unmatched. This CDR3 has 12 amino acids. Germline lookup yields CDR1 LNHDA and CDR2 SQIVND (reference sequence). As DNA, the CDR3 is TGTGCCAGTAGTAGAGACAGGGGAGGCTACACCTTC. Protein: CASSRDRGGYTF. The full variable domain, completed using reference TRBV19 and TRBJ1-2, is DGGITQSPKYLFRKEGQNVTLSCEQNLNHDAMYWYRQDPGQGLRLIYYSQIVNDFQKGDIAEGYSVSREKKESFPLTVTSAQKNPTAFYLCASSRDRGGYTFGSGTRLTVV.

The chain links TRBV9 to TRBJ1-2, with D possibly being TRBD1 (5 bases). Germline CDR1 and CDR2: SGDLS and YYNGEE. The V gene lost 0 bases and the J gene lost 5 bases, with 11 bases spanning the gap. The CDR3 has 14 amino acids. The CDR3, as DNA: TGTGCCAGCAGCGTAGCTCAGGGTGGGTATGGCTACACCTTC. This gives the protein CASSVAQGGYGYTF. Complete variable domain (other parts from reference TRBV9 and TRBJ1-2): DSGVTQTPKHLITATGQRVTLRCSPRSGDLSVYWYQQSLDQGLQFLIQYYNGEERAKGNILERFSAQQFPDLHSELNLSSLELGDSALYFCASSVAQGGYGYTFGSGTRLTVV.

The chain has TRBV7-2 and TRBJ1-5; 8 positions agree with TRBD1. The CDR3 covers 17 residues. Germline CDR1 SGHTA, CDR2 FQGNSA. The V gene end was trimmed by 3 bases and the J gene end by 2 bases; junction bases not matched to a gene: 9. CDR3 DNA sequence: TGTGCCAGCAGCTTCCTCCCAGGGGGCGTCGGCAATCAGCCCCAGCATTTT. Encoded protein: CASSFLPGGVGNQPQHF. The variable domain in full, completed from reference TRBV7-2 and TRBJ1-5, reads GAGVSQSPSNKVTEKGKDVELRCDPISGHTALYWYRQSLGQGLEFLIYFQGNSAPDKSGLPSDRFSAERTGGSVSTLTIQRTQQEDSAVYLCASSFLPGGVGNQPQHFGDGTRLSIL.

The rearrangement uses TRBV4-3 and TRBJ1-4, with TRBD1 matching over 9 bases. The length of the CDR3 is 17 residues. J lost 4 bases, V lost 1 base, and 7 bases had no gene match. Germline CDR1 is LGHNA and CDR2 is YSLEER. CDR3 sequence reads: CASSQGGQGGYNEKLFF. The CDR3 DNA is TGCGCCAGCAGCCAAGGGGGACAGGGCGGTTATAATGAAAAACTGTTTTTT.

The V gene is TRBV5-1, the J gene TRBJ2-1; 10 bases are a match to TRBD1. The V gene end was trimmed by 4 bases and the J gene end by 5 bases; junction bases not matched to a gene: 6. Germline CDR1 and CDR2: SGHRS and YFSETQ. The CDR3 length is 15 residues. CDR3 protein: CASSLDRGRNNEQFF. The DNA for the CDR3 is TGCGCCAGCAGCCTCGACAGGGGGCGGAACAATGAGCAGTTCTTC. Looking up the rest from reference TRBV5-1 and TRBJ2-1 gives the full variable domain: KAGVTQTPRYLIKTRGQQVTLSCSPISGHRSVSWYQQTPGQGLQFLFEYFSETQRNKGNFPGRFSGRQFSNSRSEMNVSTLELGDSALYLCASSLDRGRNNEQFFGPGTRLTVL.

CDR3 region: CASSSPGTGKGYTF. Written as DNA, the CDR3 is TGCGCCAGCAGCTCCCCCGGGACAGGGAAAGGCTACACCTTC. The chain is built from TRBV5-1 and TRBJ1-2; TRBD1 agrees at 9 bases. Trimming removed 3 bases from V and 8 bases from J; junction bases left unmatched: 8. This CDR3 spans 14 amino acids. Germline V lookup: CDR1 SGHRS, CDR2 YFSETQ.

The chain recombines TRBV5-4 with TRBJ2-7; 7 positions agree with TRBD1. CDR1 and CDR2 from the germline V gene are SGHNT and YYREEE (reference sequence). This CDR3 is built from 13 residues. The V segment lost 3 bases and the J segment 8 bases; nucleotides outside the gene matches: 8. The CDR3 sequence: CASSWSRQGQQYF. The CDR3 region has the DNA TGTGCCAGCAGCTGGTCGCGACAGGGTCAGCAGTACTTC.

The V gene is TRBV7-9, the J gene TRBJ2-3; 11 positions match TRBD2. CDR1 and CDR2 from the germline V gene are SEHNR and FQNEAQ (reference sequence). V gave up 1 base and J gave up 2 bases; unmatched junction bases: 8. The CDR3 has 18 residues. CDR3 amino acids: CASSLGLAGGFHTDTQYF. In nucleotides, the CDR3 is TGTGCCAGCAGCTTAGGGCTAGCGGGGGGTTTCCACACAGATACGCAGTATTTT.

This clone has only a few counts. The chain uses TRBV7-2 and TRBJ1-2; no definite D call. Trimming removed 5 bases from V and 1 base from J, with 8 bases in between. The length of the CDR3 is 13 residues. Germline loops: CDR1 SGHTA, CDR2 FQGNSA. The CDR3 DNA is TGTGCCAGCAGCCGCCTAATTAACTATGGCTACACCTTC. Translation gives CASSRLINYGYTF.

The J gene is TRBJ2-5, the V gene TRBV5-6; no definite D call. Germline assignment: CDR1 SGHDT and CDR2 YYEEEE. The CDR3 sequence is 13 residues long. The V end was cut by 2 bases, the J end by 5 bases, with 10 bases between. The CDR3 bases are TGTGCCAGCAGCTTCTTGCCCCGGGAGACCCAGTACTTC. Translating it yields CASSFLPRETQYF.

This rearrangement joins TRBV4-1 to TRBJ2-2; TRBD2 agrees at 11 bases. Trimming took 1 base from V and 1 from J; bases not matched to a gene: 2. The length of the CDR3 is 17 residues. Germline V gives CDR1 MGHRA, CDR2 YSYEKL. CDR3 nucleotides: TGCGCCAGCAGCCAAGGGACTAGCGGGTGGAACACCGGGGAGCTGTTTTTT. Translation: CASSQGTSGWNTGELFF.

Written as DNA, the CDR3 is TGCGCCAGCAGCTTTCCCACAGGGGGCCTGAGCTCTGGGGCCAACGTCCTGACTTTC. Translation: CASSFPTGGLSSGANVLTF. The chain links TRBV5-1 to TRBJ2-6, with 9 bases lining up with TRBD1. Germline trimming cut 2 bases from V and 0 bases from J; bases unmatched to any gene: 9. The CDR3 has 19 residues. The germline V gene encodes CDR1 SGHRS and CDR2 YFSETQ.

The V and J genes are TRBV5-5 and TRBJ2-7, with 10 bases lining up with TRBD1. Trimming removed 0 bases from V and 0 bases from J; junction bases left unmatched: 6. This CDR3 contains 17 residues. The germline gives CDR1 SGHKS, CDR2 YYEKEE (reference sequence). CDR3 sequence: CASSLGRTGGSSYEQYF. CDR3 sequence (DNA): TGTGCCAGCAGCTTGGGTCGGACAGGGGGGAGCTCCTACGAGCAGTACTTC.

This clone was recorded once. The chain links TRBV11-2 to TRBJ1-5; no clear D gene. The CDR3 extends over 13 amino acids. CDR1 and CDR2 (germline): SGHAT, FQNNGV. With 3 bases removed from V and 3 bases from J, the gap between germline ends came to 6 bases. The DNA for the CDR3 is TGTGCCAGCAGCTTTTCCTACAATCAGCCCCAGCATTTT. Protein: CASSFSYNQPQHF.